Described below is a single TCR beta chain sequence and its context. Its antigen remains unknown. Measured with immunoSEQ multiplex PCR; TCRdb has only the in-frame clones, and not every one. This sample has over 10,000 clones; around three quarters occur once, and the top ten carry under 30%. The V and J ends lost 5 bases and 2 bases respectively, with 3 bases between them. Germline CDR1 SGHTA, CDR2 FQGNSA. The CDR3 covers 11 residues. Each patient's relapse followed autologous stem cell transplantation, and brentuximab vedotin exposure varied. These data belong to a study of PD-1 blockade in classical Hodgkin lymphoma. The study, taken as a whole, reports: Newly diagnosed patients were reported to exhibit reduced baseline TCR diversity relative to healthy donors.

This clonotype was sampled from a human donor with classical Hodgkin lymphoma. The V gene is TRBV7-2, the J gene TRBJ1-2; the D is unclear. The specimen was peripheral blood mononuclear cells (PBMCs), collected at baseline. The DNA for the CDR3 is TGTGCCAGCAGCCTAAACTATGGCTACACCTTC. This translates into CASSLNYGYTF.